This TCR beta chain was captured by sequencing in a study of T cells in Graves' hyperthyroidism and ophthalmopathy. V was pared by 1 base and J by 4 bases, with 17 bases between. The CDR3 consists of 16 residues. Looked up from germline, CDR1 is SGHRS and CDR2 is YFSETQ. General study results and limits: Also found in blood were most expanded thyroid clonotypes above 0.001. Ophthalmopathy was predicted by the model a median of roughly 6.6 months ahead of onset.

Authors of the study amplified TCR beta CDR3 regions from RNA transcripts. The HTBI primer set drove a first-round RT-PCR of the TCR CDR3. TCRdb fed the multiplex PCR reads into MiXCR, producing one record per CDR3 protein. Counted here are hundreds of thousands of distinct CDR3 sequences, about 14% occurring once; the ten biggest clones make up about 9.4%. Subjects aged 18 to 65 presented with newly diagnosed hyperthyroidism of less than 2 months' duration. PBMCs stemmed from over 7.5 ml fresh peripheral blood. This clonotype was detected many times. Its antigen is still unknown. This clonotype originated in a woman aged 18-29 years with Graves' hyperthyroidism. The sequencing input was blood. This rearrangement joins TRBV5-1 to TRBJ1-1, with D possibly TRBD1 on 6 matching bases. The CDR3 sequence is CASSLSTGFGATEAFF. CDR3 in DNA: TGCGCCAGCAGCTTGAGCACAGGGTTCGGGGCCACTGAAGCTTTCTTT.